This T cell receptor beta chain was documented in a study of blood T cell repertoires in COVID-19. With 3 bases removed from V and 5 bases from J, the gap between germline ends came to 7 bases. The CDR3 sequence is 12 residues long. Germline CDR1 and CDR2: MGHRA and YSYEKL. Authors' methods: Scientists estimated how many nucleated cells there were by amplifying reference gene primers. Assay: immunoSEQ multiplex PCR; the TCRdb copy retains only in-frame clones and omits some. Clonal size and the V and J genes are those of that table, whereas D and trimming came from the DNA. The sample lists 130,000 or so clones, 88% occurring once.

This receptor was obtained from a man between 50 and 59 years old with acute or convalescent COVID-19. The chain has TRBV4-1 and TRBJ2-5; D is undetermined. Sequences were obtained from peripheral blood. This chain's CDR3 is CASSHTGETQYF. DNA of the CDR3: TGCGCCAGCAGCCATACCGGGGAGACCCAGTACTTC.